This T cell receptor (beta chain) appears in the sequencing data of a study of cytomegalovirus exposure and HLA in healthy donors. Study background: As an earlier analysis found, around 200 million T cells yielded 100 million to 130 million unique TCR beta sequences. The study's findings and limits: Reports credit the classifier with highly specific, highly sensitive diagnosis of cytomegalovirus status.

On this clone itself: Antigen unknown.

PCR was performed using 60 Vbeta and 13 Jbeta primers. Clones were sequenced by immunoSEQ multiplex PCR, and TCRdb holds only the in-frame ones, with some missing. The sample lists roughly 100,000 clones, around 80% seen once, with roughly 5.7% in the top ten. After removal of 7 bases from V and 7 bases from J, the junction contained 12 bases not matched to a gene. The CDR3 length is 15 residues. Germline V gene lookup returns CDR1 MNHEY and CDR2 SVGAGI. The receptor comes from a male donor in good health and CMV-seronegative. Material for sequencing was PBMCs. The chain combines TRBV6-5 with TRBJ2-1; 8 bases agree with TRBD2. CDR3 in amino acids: CASTQGGTRTNEQFF. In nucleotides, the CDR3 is TGTGCCAGCACCCAAGGCGGGACTAGAACGAATGAGCAGTTCTTC.